This T cell receptor beta chain was recovered during a study of regulatory T cells in long-lasting Graves disease. Time point indicated: newly diagnosed GD, antithyroid drugs for less than 3 months. Researchers made the TCR library from RNA that was extracted from PBMCs. This CDR3 region has 11 residues. The V and J ends lost 4 bases and 7 bases respectively, with 8 bases between them. The germline gives CDR1 SGHVS, CDR2 FNYEAQ. Study-wide points: Thyroid tissue went unexamined; only peripheral blood was analyzed.

TCR beta libraries were built with iRepertoire HTBI primers and Arm-PCR of CDR3 regions. TCRdb re-derived calls from the multiplex PCR reads in MiXCR, one entry per CDR3 protein. The sample lists approximately 480,000 distinct CDR3 sequences, around 15% occurring once. This clonotype appeared many times. Antigen specificity is unknown. This sample was also put to use in a study of T cells in Graves' hyperthyroidism and ophthalmopathy. As reported in that work: HTBI primers were the set used in a first-round RT-PCR of the TCR CDR3.

This TCR was sampled from a man between 40 and 49 years old with Graves disease. This sample comprised peripheral blood mononuclear cells (PBMCs), obtained at new diagnosis, from a patient treated with antithyroid drugs. The V and J genes are TRBV7-6 and TRBJ2-7; D not resolved. The CDR3 is CASSSGPEQYF. The CDR3 nucleotides are TGTGCCAGCAGCTCCGGGCCGGAGCAGTACTTC.